The rows below give T cell receptor beta chains drawn from one sample of a study of blood T cell repertoires in COVID-19. Some clones are missing from TCRdb's copy, which holds only in-frame ones; the method was immunoSEQ multiplex PCR. This sample yields about 50,000 clones, of which 86% are seen a single time; 14% to 15% belongs to the top ten. The specimen was peripheral blood. All receptors come from a human donor in a cohort sampled during active COVID-19. The CDR3 runs from the conserved cysteine through the conserved F or W. The D gene is left open where the match is weak. Part of the rows lack a size; the others show once, few, many or a class for expanded clones.

length	size	V	J	D	CDR3	DNA
14	NA	TRBV13	TRBJ1-1	TRBD1	CASSFDRASSEAFF	TGTGCCAGCAGCTTCGACAGGGCCTCATCTGAAGCTTTCTTT
16	NA	TRBV5-4	TRBJ1-1	TRBD1	CASSWTGARGNTEAFF	TGTGCCAGCAGCTGGACAGGGGCCAGGGGGAACACTGAAGCTTTCTTT
16	NA	TRBV2	TRBJ2-3	TRBD2	CASSASWLAGTDTQYF	TGTGCCAGCAGTGCCTCGTGGCTAGCGGGCACAGATACGCAGTATTTT
15	NA	TRBV6-5	TRBJ2-4	TRBD1	CASRKGTGGGNIQYF	TGTGCCAGCAGAAAAGGGACAGGGGGTGGGAACATTCAGTACTTC
15	NA	TRBV7-2	TRBJ2-3	TRBD2	CASSLEPGGRGTQYF	TGTGCCAGCAGCTTAGAACCGGGGGGAAGGGGTACGCAGTATTTT
16	NA	TRBV6-4	TRBJ2-1	TRBD2	CASSDLASGYYNEQFF	TGTGCCAGCAGTGACCTGGCTAGCGGATACTACAATGAGCAGTTCTTC
19	NA	TRBV2	TRBJ2-6	TRBD1	CASSPFSPGGLSGANVLTF	TGTGCCAGCAGTCCTTTCTCCCCAGGGGGCCTCTCTGGGGCCAACGTCCTGACTTTC
13	NA	TRBV11-2	TRBJ2-1	NA	CASSLDGHNEQFF	TGTGCCAGCAGCTTAGATGGCCACAATGAGCAGTTCTTC
14	NA	TRBV7-5	TRBJ2-7	NA	CVRSSRTGRYEQYF	TGTGTCAGAAGCTCAAGAACAGGGCGCTACGAGCAGTACTTC
15	NA	TRBV11-3	TRBJ1-1	TRBD1	CASSSRTGLNTEAFF	TGTGCCAGCAGCTCAAGGACAGGGTTGAACACTGAAGCTTTCTTT
13	NA	TRBV10-1	TRBJ2-5	NA	CASSEQGSITQYF	TGCGCCAGCAGTGAGCAGGGGAGTATTACCCAGTACTTC
15	NA	TRBV25-1	TRBJ2-7	NA	CASSLRGELAYEQYF	TGTGCCAGCAGTCTTCGCGGCGAACTCGCCTACGAGCAGTACTTC
13	NA	TRBV29-1	TRBJ2-3	NA	CSVSGDSTDTQYF	TGCAGCGTTTCAGGGGATAGCACAGATACGCAGTATTTT
13	NA	TRBV27	TRBJ2-7	NA	CASSLPGSYEQYF	TGTGCCAGCAGTTTACCAGGCTCCTACGAGCAGTACTTC
17	once	TRBV4-3	TRBJ2-3	TRBD2	CASSQVRGGAGTDTQYF	TGCGCCAGCAGCCAAGTCCGCGGGGGGGCCGGCACAGATACGCAGTATTTT
14	few	TRBV7-3	TRBJ2-3	NA	CASSFSGSTDTQYF	TGTGCCAGCAGCTTTAGCGGTAGCACAGATACGCAGTATTTT
15	once	TRBV5-1	TRBJ2-7	TRBD1	CASSFGQASSYEQYF	TGCGCCAGCAGCTTCGGACAGGCAAGCTCCTACGAGCAGTACTTC
17	NA	TRBV7-2	TRBJ2-2	NA	CASSLARIGQPLGELFF	TGTGCCAGCAGCTTAGCGCGAATTGGACAACCCCTCGGGGAGCTGTTTTTT
16	NA	TRBV4-2	TRBJ2-7	TRBD2	CASSQEAGGAPYEQYF	TGTGCCAGCAGCCAAGAGGCGGGGGGAGCTCCGTACGAGCAGTACTTC
15	NA	TRBV5-1	TRBJ2-1	NA	CASSLGGGDQNEQFF	TGCGCCAGCAGCTTGGGAGGGGGGGACCAAAATGAGCAGTTCTTC
16	NA	TRBV18	TRBJ2-1	NA	CASSPRLGAEGNEQFF	TGTGCCAGCTCACCACGGTTGGGGGCAGAGGGCAATGAGCAGTTCTTC
13	NA	TRBV5-1	TRBJ2-1	NA	CASSRTGRDEQFF	TGCGCCAGCAGTCGGACAGGGAGGGATGAGCAGTTCTTC
15	NA	TRBV10-3	TRBJ2-1	TRBD2	CAISAAGVSYNEQFF	TGTGCCATCAGTGCTGCGGGGGTCTCCTACAATGAGCAGTTCTTC
15	NA	TRBV27	TRBJ1-5	NA	CASSLSRGANQPQHF	TGTGCCAGCAGTTTATCGCGCGGGGCCAATCAGCCCCAGCATTTT
14	few	TRBV7-6	TRBJ1-2	NA	CASSARGGSGGYTF	TGTGCCAGCAGCGCCCGCGGGGGATCTGGTGGCTACACCTTC
17	NA	TRBV4-1	TRBJ2-1	TRBD2	CASSQDRGLVLNNEQFF	TGCGCCAGCAGCCAAGATAGGGGACTAGTATTGAATAATGAGCAGTTCTTC